Each of the 25 T cell receptor beta chains below was sequenced from the same sample in a study of shared clonotypes between healthy human individuals. Using immunoSEQ multiplex PCR, the repertoire was profiled, and TCRdb retains in-frame clones only, with some absent. The data show about 510,000 clones, with 75% to 80% seen just once and about an eighth held by the top ten. The sample was PBMCs. The receptors derive from a woman aged 40 to 55 in good health. Some clones in this sample may be carry-over from other donors' samples.

The rearrangement links TRBV9 to TRBJ1-3; the D gene is possibly TRBD1 (6 bases). The CDR3 spans 14 residues. Trimming pared 3 bases from V and 4 bases from J, leaving 11 bases between. Germline V lookup: CDR1 SGDLS, CDR2 YYNGEE. For the CDR3, the DNA is TGTGCCAGCAGCGCTCCAGGGGCCGGAAACACCATATATTTT. The encoded protein is CASSAPGAGNTIYF. The whole variable domain, remainder taken from reference TRBV9 and TRBJ1-3, is DSGVTQTPKHLITATGQRVTLRCSPRSGDLSVYWYQQSLDQGLQFLIQYYNGEERAKGNILERFSAQQFPDLHSELNLSSLELGDSALYFCASSAPGAGNTIYFGEGSWLTVV.

The V gene is TRBV11-2, the J gene TRBJ2-3, with D perhaps matching TRBD2 (6 bases). Trimming cost V 4 bases and J 0 bases, with 14 bases left between them. The germline CDR1 and CDR2 sequences are SGHAT and FQNNGV. CDR3 length equals 16 residues. In nucleotides, the CDR3 is TGTGCCAGCAGCTCCCCCGGGAGCGGGAGCACAGATACGCAGTATTTT. It specifies CASSSPGSGSTDTQYF.

The V and J genes are TRBV20-1 and TRBJ2-5; D is uncertain. The CDR3 length is 11 residues. Germline V gene data show CDR1 as DFQATT and CDR2 as SNEGSKA (reference sequence). V was shortened by 6 bases and J by 1 base, with 6 bases between the two germline ends. CDR3 in amino acids: CSAAGQETQYF. The CDR3 nucleotides read TGCAGTGCAGCCGGCCAAGAGACCCAGTACTTC.

The chain recombines TRBV2 with TRBJ2-7; TRBD1 matches 9 bases. The length of the CDR3 is 13 residues. The trim removed 3 bases at V and 5 bases at J, leaving 2 bases unmatched. Germline CDR1 reads SNHLY; CDR2 reads FYNNEI. CDR3 in DNA: TGTGCCAGCAGTGAGGACAGGGGACACGAGCAGTACTTC. Its protein product is CASSEDRGHEQYF.

CDR3 region: CASSWGTGHTEAFF. For the CDR3, the DNA is TGTGCCAGCAGCTGGGGGACAGGACACACTGAAGCTTTCTTT. This chain uses TRBV5-5 with TRBJ1-1; the match to TRBD1 covers 8 bases. Germline lookup yields CDR1 SGHKS and CDR2 YYEKEE (reference sequence). V was clipped by 3 bases and J by 3 bases; unmatched bases: 4. CDR3 length: 14 residues.

This sequence joins TRBV1 and TRBJ2-7. TRBV1 is designated a pseudogene. The length of the CDR3 is 11 residues. Written as DNA, the CDR3 is TGCACCAGCAGCCGACCCTACGAGCAGTACTTC. Translation: CTSSRPYEQYF.

The rearrangement joins TRBV28 to TRBJ2-1; possibly TRBD2 for D (6 bases). CDR3 size: 13 residues. Germline V CDR1 and CDR2: MDHEN, SYDVKM. Trimming took off 5 bases at V and 6 bases at J, with 11 bases between the two ends. CDR3 sequence (DNA): TGTGCCAGCAGTCCGGACTACCTCAATGAGCAGTTCTTC. Encoded protein: CASSPDYLNEQFF.

The chain combines TRBV5-1 with TRBJ2-2; D perhaps matches TRBD2 (5 bases). Germline values: CDR1 SGHRS, CDR2 YFSETQ. The CDR3 extends over 16 amino acids. The V end was cut by 2 bases, the J end by 0 bases, with 11 bases between. This CDR3 is CASSFSAGANTGELFF. DNA for the CDR3: TGCGCCAGCAGCTTTTCGGCGGGTGCGAACACCGGGGAGCTGTTTTTT.

The chain has TRBV27 and TRBJ2-7; 8 bases are shared with TRBD2. The germline V gene encodes CDR1 MNHEY and CDR2 SMNVEV (reference sequence). Trimming at V came to 0 bases and at J to 2 bases, leaving 6 bases not matched to a gene. This CDR3 contains 16 residues. The chain's CDR3 is CASSLSGRGGAYEQYF. The CDR3 bases are TGTGCCAGCAGTTTATCCGGTCGGGGGGGGGCCTACGAGCAGTACTTC.

This clone was found a few times. This chain connects TRBV5-4 to TRBJ2-7, with D perhaps given as TRBD1 or TRBD2 (6 bases each). Germline V gives CDR1 SGHNT, CDR2 YYREEE (reference sequence). CDR3 size: 14 residues. V was cut by 2 bases and J by 4 bases, with 13 bases left in between. CDR3 residues: CASSFIGGDYEQYF. CDR3 bases: TGTGCCAGCAGCTTTATCGGGGGCGATTACGAGCAGTACTTC.

Remarks on this clone: This probably arose from a read error, given a far larger clone one base away. The sample contains more than one DNA sequence encoding this CDR3. The genes are TRBV2 and TRBJ2-3; 9 bases are shared with TRBD1. This CDR3 is 13 amino acids long. The germline V gene has CDR1 SNHLY and CDR2 FYNNEI. This CDR3 is CASSTGGTDTQYF. DNA of the CDR3: TGTGCTAGCAGCACAGGGGGCACCGATACGCAGTATTTT. Filled out from reference TRBV2 and TRBJ2-3, the complete variable domain reads EPEVTQTPSHQVTQMGQEVILRCVPISNHLYFYWYRQILGQKVEFLVSFYNNEISEKSEIFDDQFSVERPDGSNFTLKIRSTKLEDSAMYFCASSTGGTDTQYFGPGTRLTVL.

CDR3 residues: CASSLGGGNNQPQHF. The CDR3 region has the DNA TGCGCCAGCAGCTTGGGGGGTGGGAACAATCAGCCCCAGCATTTT. This rearrangement joins TRBV5-1 to TRBJ1-5, with no clear D. This CDR3 is built from 15 residues. Germline assignment: CDR1 SGHRS and CDR2 YFSETQ. V lost 0 bases and J 3 bases, leaving 10 bases between the germline ends.

As for this clone: A much larger clonotype is one base distant, so this may be a read error. V is TRBV6-4 and J is TRBJ2-2; no reliable D call. The CDR3 is made up of 13 amino acids. The V end lost 0 bases, the J end lost 3 bases, and 2 bases lay between the germline ends. Germline V gene sequence: CDR1 MRHNA, CDR2 SNTAGT. The CDR3 protein is CASSDSHTGELFF. The DNA for the CDR3 is TGTGCCAGCAGTGACTCTCACACCGGGGAGCTGTTTTTT.

This clone appeared a few times. The chain uses TRBV28 and TRBJ1-1; unclear D gene. V dropped 5 bases and J dropped 5 bases, with 15 bases sitting between them. The CDR3 is 14 amino acids. Germline CDR1 and CDR2: MDHEN and SYDVKM. The CDR3 region is CASSPPRPLTEAFF. Written as DNA, the CDR3 is TGTGCCAGCAGTCCCCCCCGACCTTTAACTGAAGCTTTCTTT.

This chain uses TRBV4-3 with TRBJ2-2; D is perhaps TRBD2 (5 bases). CDR1 and CDR2 from the germline V gene are LGHNA and YSLEER. The V end was cut by 0 bases, the J end by 4 bases, with 15 bases between. CDR3 length: 17 residues. Written as DNA, the CDR3 is TGCGCCAGCAGCCAAGAGGTATCGAGGGTTTCCACCGGGGAGCTGTTTTTT. Protein product: CASSQEVSRVSTGELFF.

The chain carries TRBV7-2 and TRBJ2-1, with TRBD2 matching 8 bases. Trimming took 1 base from V and 3 from J; bases not matched to a gene: 5. This CDR3 is 16 amino acids long. From germline, CDR1 is SGHTA and CDR2 FQGNSA. This CDR3 is CASSLGGSGSYNEQFF. Written as DNA, the CDR3 is TGTGCCAGCAGCTTAGGGGGCAGCGGGAGCTACAATGAGCAGTTCTTC.

The rearrangement joins TRBV5-6 to TRBJ2-5, with 12 bases aligning to TRBD2. The CDR3 consists of 16 residues. Germline lookup yields CDR1 SGHDT and CDR2 YYEEEE. With V trimmed by 1 base and J by 5 bases, 6 bases remained unmatched. The CDR3 sequence is CASSLKLAGGYETQYF. The CDR3 DNA sequence: TGTGCCAGCAGCTTGAAACTAGCGGGGGGATATGAGACCCAGTACTTC.

The V gene is TRBV7-3, the J gene TRBJ2-5; the match to TRBD2 covers 8 bases. J gave up 7 bases and V 5 bases, and 6 bases lay outside the gene matches. Germline V lookup: CDR1 SGHTA, CDR2 FQGTGA. CDR3 length equals 13 residues. CDR3 protein: CASSDSRGGTQYF. As DNA, the CDR3 is TGTGCCAGCAGCGATTCACGGGGGGGGACCCAGTACTTC.

This clone came up once. This chain joins TRBV27 and TRBJ2-7; 7 nucleotides line up with TRBD2. This CDR3 has 15 amino acids. CDR1 MNHEY and CDR2 SMNVEV come from the germline V gene (reference sequence). J lost 4 bases, V lost 6 bases, and 12 bases had no gene match. CDR3 region: CASSGGTTGGYEQYF. CDR3 DNA: TGTGCCAGCAGCGGGGGAACAACGGGGGGATACGAGCAGTACTTC.

This chain joins TRBV6-6 and TRBJ2-1; 8 nucleotides match TRBD1. The junction had 7 bases not matched to a gene; V was cut back by 4 bases and J by 5 bases. CDR1 is MNHNY and CDR2 is SVGAGI in the germline V gene (reference sequence). The CDR3 covers 15 residues. The CDR3 region is CASSSRDRTNNEQFF. The DNA for the CDR3 is TGTGCCAGCAGTTCCCGGGACAGGACCAACAATGAGCAGTTCTTC.

The chain carries TRBV10-3 and TRBJ1-5, with D maybe TRBD1 (5 bases). Per the germline V gene, CDR1 is ENHRY and CDR2 is SYGVKD. The CDR3 spans 15 residues. The V gene lost 2 bases and the J gene lost 5 bases, with 13 bases spanning the gap. CDR3 region: CAISEGTSLDQPQHF. In nucleotides, the CDR3 is TGTGCCATCAGTGAGGGGACGAGTCTTGATCAGCCCCAGCATTTT.

The chain joins TRBV7-9 to TRBJ2-3; 10 nucleotides agree with TRBD2. J gave up 5 bases and V 2 bases, and 7 bases lay outside the gene matches. CDR1 and CDR2 (germline): SEHNR, FQNEAQ (reference sequence). This CDR3 contains 16 residues. The CDR3 here is CASSLTAGGERDTQYF. DNA of the CDR3: TGTGCCAGCAGCTTAACAGCGGGAGGGGAGAGAGATACGCAGTATTTT.

This chain connects TRBV19 to TRBJ1-5; TRBD1 aligns across 12 bases. Germline V CDR1 and CDR2: LNHDA, SQIVND (reference sequence). The length of the CDR3 is 15 residues. The ends lost 4 bases at V and 8 bases at J; junction bases unmatched: 6. The CDR3 coding sequence is TGTGCCAGTAGTAAAGGGACAGGGGGCGTAAAGCCCCAGCATTTT. This translates into CASSKGTGGVKPQHF.

The chain recombines TRBV30 with TRBJ2-4; D could derive from TRBD1 or TRBD2 (5 bases each). The germline V gene encodes CDR1 GTSNPN and CDR2 SVGIG (reference sequence). The CDR3 has 14 amino acids. Trimming removed 0 bases from V and 3 bases from J, with 9 bases in between. The CDR3 DNA is TGTGCCTGGAGTGTAAGTGGGGGCAAAAACATTCAGTACTTC. It encodes CAWSVSGGKNIQYF.

The chain links TRBV19 to TRBJ2-3, with D possibly being TRBD1 (5 bases). Germline V CDR1 and CDR2: LNHDA, SQIVND (reference sequence). V lost 6 bases to trimming and J lost 5 bases, with 21 bases between them. This CDR3 has 16 residues. For the CDR3, the DNA is TGTGCCAGTAGCAAGGGGCCAGGGCGCATAGGAGATACGCAGTATTTT. Encoded protein: CASSKGPGRIGDTQYF.